This TCR beta chain was observed in a study of shared T cell receptors in the human thymus. Assay: immunoSEQ multiplex PCR; the TCRdb copy retains only in-frame clones and omits some. The data contain approximately 580,000 clones, about four fifths of them singletons. This clone was counted between two and nine times. These data were likewise used in another study, on human thymus T cells.

Material for sequencing was thymocytes. This receptor was taken from a boy younger than two with a congenital heart defect.

In nucleotides, the CDR3 is TGTGCCTATTTACCCCGGGACCCAGGGGCTGAAGCTTTCTTT. Its protein product is CAYLPRDPGAEAFF. The chain has TRBV30 and TRBJ1-1, with D perhaps matching TRBD1 (6 bases). Germline CDR1 and CDR2: GTSNPN and SVGIG (reference sequence). Trimming cost V 7 bases and J 6 bases, with 21 bases left between them. The CDR3 has 14 residues. The whole variable domain, filled in from reference TRBV30 and TRBJ1-1, reads SQTIHQWPATLVQPVGSPLSLECTVEGTSNPNLYWYRQAAGRGLQLLFYSVGIGQISSEVPQNLSASRPQDRQFILSSKKLLLSDSGFYLCAYLPRDPGAEAFFGQGTRLTVV.